The clone carrying this T cell receptor beta chain was picked up one time. Its antigen is currently unknown. The data derive from a study of graft-versus-host responses after intestinal transplantation. For the study at large: Recipients underwent multivisceral, liver-intestinal, or isolated intestinal transplants. Whole-study findings and limits: The marrow of recipients harbored GvH clones, and ileum or blood showed some of them first.

Clones were sequenced by immunoSEQ multiplex PCR, and TCRdb holds only the in-frame ones, with some missing. The table has some 38,000 clones, over 90% seen once. CDR3 size: 15 residues. The V gene's germline CDR1 is SNHLY and CDR2 FYNNEI. Deletions cut 3 bases from V and 0 bases from J, with 6 bases between. The receptor was isolated from a human donor who was the organ donor for an intestinal transplant. This specimen was unstimulated CD8+ T cells sorted from spleen or lymph node cells, taken before transplant. V and J are TRBV2 and TRBJ2-6; D is ambiguous. The CDR3 here is CASSESLSGANVLTF. In nucleotides, the CDR3 is TGTGCCAGCAGTGAGTCCCTCTCTGGGGCCAACGTCCTGACTTTC. The complete variable domain, with remaining parts taken from reference TRBV2 and TRBJ2-6, reads EPEVTQTPSHQVTQMGQEVILRCVPISNHLYFYWYRQILGQKVEFLVSFYNNEISEKSEIFDDQFSVERPDGSNFTLKIRSTKLEDSAMYFCASSESLSGANVLTFGAGSRLTVL.